The clone carrying this TCR beta chain has only a few counts. Its antigen is unidentified. The sample is drawn from a study of chemoradiotherapy in HPV16-positive cancers. Overall study results and limits: Candidate HPV-specific clones and E7-related TCR motifs grew in tumor during treatment. For HPV16-positive patients, expanding HPV-responsive T cells associated with longer recurrence-free survival.

Samples were taken several times over chemoradiotherapy. The method was immunoSEQ multiplex PCR; TCRdb's version includes in-frame clones alone and lacks a portion of them. Of some 30,000 clones listed, about 88% are singletons. The sequences come from blood, collected from a patient who underwent chemoradiotherapy. The sequence was obtained from a human donor with HPV-associated anogenital cancer.

The CDR3 coding sequence is TGTGCCAGCAGCCACAGGGCGGTAGGGACCCAGTACTTC. It codes for CASSHRAVGTQYF. This chain joins TRBV14 and TRBJ2-5, with D possibly matching TRBD1 (5 bases). Trimming shortened V by 3 bases and J by 7 bases, and 12 bases separated the two germline ends. This CDR3 has 13 amino acids. Germline values: CDR1 SGHDN, CDR2 FVKESK.